This entry is about one TCR beta chain. The antigen is not known. V lost 2 bases and J lost 2, with 10 bases in between. The length of the CDR3 is 14 residues. Germline CDR1 MNHEY, CDR2 SVGAGI. This specimen belongs to a study of T cells after yellow fever vaccination. Study-level results: Only a minor proportion of clonotypes was detected across both CD4 and CD8 compartments. The booster saw the reappearance of most primary-vaccination clones (around 95% CD4, around 88% CD8).

From the 5' RACE reads, TCRdb called clonotypes with MiXCR, one entry per CDR3 protein. The data contain more than 350,000 distinct CDR3 sequences, 11% of them singletons. The origin of this receptor is a man younger than 30 who received the YFV17D yellow fever vaccine. The chain has TRBV6-5 and TRBJ2-7; D not resolved. This sample comprised PBMCs, obtained on the day of the first yellow fever vaccination. In DNA form, the CDR3 reads TGTGCCAGCAGTTACGCCTTACTTACCTACGAGCAGTACTTC. This gives the protein CASSYALLTYEQYF.